This TCR beta chain was captured in a study of T-cell memory formation after mild COVID-19. Across the whole study: Clusters of TCRs were largely donor specific.

Concerning this clonotype itself: What it binds is not known.

CDR3 length: 19 residues. Germline trimming cut 1 base from V and 5 bases from J; bases unmatched to any gene: 16. Per the germline V gene, CDR1 is DFQATT and CDR2 is SNEGSKA (reference sequence). Overall study results and limits: Contracting clones, day 15 to 85, had balanced CD4/CD8, and later expanders favored CD4+. Contracting clones localized mainly to CM and EM when CD4+ and mainly to EMRA when CD8+.

TCRdb reprocessed the 5' RACE reads via MiXCR and lists one record per CDR3 protein. The sample includes some 410,000 distinct CDR3 sequences, around 22% seen only once; the top ten take around 13%. Material for sequencing was PBMCs or a T cell subset sorted from them (not recorded which). This clonotype was sampled from an adult woman who had mild COVID-19 (a few samples of this study predate the infection). Cell type and time point are not known. The rearrangement uses TRBV20-1 and TRBJ2-3; 12 positions agree with TRBD2. CDR3 coding DNA: TGCAGTGCTAGAGTCCGACTTGGCGGACTAGCGGGACTAGGAGATACGCAGTATTTT. Translation: CSARVRLGGLAGLGDTQYF.